Below, 13 T cell receptor beta chains from the same sample are listed, as sequenced in a study of shared clonotypes between healthy human individuals. Data came from immunoSEQ multiplex PCR; TCRdb stores just in-frame clones and leaves some out. Here the sample spans some 2,400,000 clones, almost 96% being singletons. Source material: naive CD4+ T cells sorted from blood. The subset was: CD45RA+ positively selected. These receptor sequences come from a man younger than 30 in good health.

The chain employs TRBV28 and TRBJ1-6; D is unclear. The germline gives CDR1 MDHEN, CDR2 SYDVKM. Trimming left V 2 bases short and J 10 bases short, with 12 bases between. CDR3 length equals 14 residues. Here the CDR3 reads CASSLTGRVSPLHF. The CDR3 bases are TGTGCCAGCAGTTTAACGGGAAGGGTATCACCCCTCCACTTT.

The genes are TRBV6-5 and TRBJ1-1; the D gene is possibly TRBD1 (6 bases). CDR3 length equals 15 residues. Germline V lookup: CDR1 MNHEY, CDR2 SVGAGI. V gave up 5 bases and J gave up 11 bases, with 24 bases separating them. This chain's CDR3 is CASSPGHLSTPFAFF. The CDR3 nucleotides read TGTGCCAGCAGTCCGGGACACCTCTCGACCCCTTTCGCTTTCTTT.

The chain couples TRBV11-2 to TRBJ1-5; maybe TRBD1 (5 bases). V was clipped by 1 base and J by 0 bases, with 7 bases between them. In germline, CDR1 is SGHAT, CDR2 FQNNGV. CDR3 length equals 15 residues. DNA of the CDR3: TGTGCCAGCAGCTTAGGACAGATTAGCAATCAGCCCCAGCATTTT. Its protein is CASSLGQISNQPQHF.

The chain employs TRBV2 and TRBJ2-7, with TRBD1 as a possible D gene (6 bases). The CDR3 extends over 13 amino acids. Germline V gene lookup returns CDR1 SNHLY and CDR2 FYNNEI. V was cut by 3 bases and J by 3 bases, with 9 bases left in between. This chain's CDR3 is CASSDDRSYEQYF. DNA of the CDR3: TGTGCCAGCAGTGACGACAGGAGCTACGAGCAGTACTTC.

The chain uses TRBV7-9 and TRBJ1-3; 8 nucleotides line up with TRBD1. Losses at the gene ends were 5 bases for V and 5 bases for J; bases not matched to a gene: 5. This CDR3 has 14 residues. CDR1 SEHNR and CDR2 FQNEAQ come from the germline V gene (reference sequence). The CDR3: CASSLDRARNTIYF. CDR3 sequence (DNA): TGTGCCAGCAGCCTGGACAGGGCAAGAAACACCATATATTTT.

The chain has TRBV11-3 and TRBJ2-2, with D perhaps given as TRBD1 or TRBD2 (5 bases each). The V end lost 0 bases, the J end lost 7 bases, and 24 bases lay between the germline ends. The CDR3 is 19 residues long. Germline V gives CDR1 SGHNT, CDR2 YENEEA. CDR3 protein: CASSLDRRRRGGGGGELFF. The CDR3 DNA reads TGTGCCAGCAGCTTAGATCGGCGCAGAAGGGGCGGAGGTGGCGGGGAGCTGTTTTTT.

This CDR3 is CASSQESGGGQPQHF. In nucleotides, the CDR3 is TGCGCCAGCAGCCAGGAATCAGGGGGGGGTCAGCCCCAGCATTTT. The chain links TRBV4-1 to TRBJ1-5, with TRBD1 identical over 7 bases. CDR3 size: 15 residues. Germline CDR1 and CDR2: MGHRA and YSYEKL. J was trimmed by 6 bases and V by 3 bases; bases with no gene match: 8.

This clone appeared a single time. This sample also contains other DNA sequences that code for the same CDR3. The rearrangement links TRBV11-2 to TRBJ2-1; 8 positions agree with TRBD2. The CDR3 is 13 residues long. V was pared by 5 bases and J by 10 bases, with 7 bases of the junction left unmatched. Germline-derived CDR1 and CDR2 are SGHAT and FQNNGV. The CDR3 nucleotides read TGTGCCAGCAGCACCGGACTAGCAGGAGAGCAGTTCTTC. Translated: CASSTGLAGEQFF.

V gene TRBV10-3 combines with J gene TRBJ2-5, with D perhaps TRBD1 (5 bases). From germline, CDR1 is ENHRY and CDR2 SYGVKD. This CDR3 is built from 11 residues. Trimming left V 6 bases short and J 4 bases short, with 6 bases between. The CDR3 region is CAIRQGETQYF. CDR3 DNA: TGTGCCATCAGGCAGGGAGAGACCCAGTACTTC.

This chain connects TRBV4-1 to TRBJ2-1; perhaps TRBD2 as D (6 bases). Trimming took 3 bases from V and 13 from J, leaving 10 bases between them. Germline CDR1 MGHRA, CDR2 YSYEKL. There are 11 residues in the CDR3. The CDR3 reads CASSHEGLQFF. The DNA for the CDR3 is TGCGCCAGCAGCCACGAGGGACTCCAGTTCTTC.

The V call is TRBV27, the J call TRBJ1-2, with 9 bases identical to TRBD1. Germline-derived CDR1 and CDR2 are MNHEY and SMNVEV (reference sequence). Germline trimming cut 7 bases from V and 7 bases from J; bases unmatched to any gene: 19. This CDR3 contains 17 residues. The CDR3, as DNA: TGTGCCAGCACCAAAGGGGTACAGGGGGCAAATAAGGGTGGCTACACCTTC. Protein sequence: CASTKGVQGANKGGYTF.

The chain uses TRBV7-2 and TRBJ2-7; TRBD1 matches 7 bases. The J segment lost 2 bases and the V segment lost 3 bases, leaving 7 bases of the junction unmatched. CDR1 is SGHTA, CDR2 FQGNSA, per germline. This CDR3 is 15 amino acids long. The DNA for the CDR3 is TGTGCCAGCAGCTTCTACAGGGGCAGCACCTACGAGCAGTACTTC. Its protein product is CASSFYRGSTYEQYF.

A single count supports this clone. V is TRBV6-5 and J is TRBJ2-7; TRBD1 is a possible D gene (6 bases). The CDR3 loop spans 14 amino acids. V was clipped by 8 bases and J by 4 bases, with 18 bases between them. Germline CDR1 is MNHEY and CDR2 is SVGAGI. Here the CDR3 reads CASQRGILVYEQYF. DNA for the CDR3: TGTGCCAGCCAAAGGGGGATTTTGGTATACGAGCAGTACTTC.